A single sample gave rise to the 20 T cell receptor beta chains below, sequenced in a study of blood T cells in healthy people across ages. Then a second PCR, running roughly 7 to 11 cycles, was carried out with a sample-barcoded 5' primer and a J-beta primer mix. TCRdb reprocessed the 5' RACE reads with MiXCR, giving one entry per CDR3 protein. The table lists 700,000 or so distinct CDR3 sequences, 35% to 50% of them singletons. Sequencing used blood. These receptors came from a man at least 80 years old in good health.

For the CDR3, the DNA is TGTGCCAGCAGCAGGGACAGGGGTTGGAATGAGCAGTTCTTC. Protein sequence: CASSRDRGWNEQFF. The chain couples TRBV27 to TRBJ2-1; 10 bases fit TRBD1. The trim removed 6 bases at V and 7 bases at J, leaving 6 bases unmatched. The V gene's germline CDR1 is MNHEY and CDR2 SMNVEV (reference sequence). There are 14 residues in the CDR3.

The chain employs TRBV7-9 and TRBJ2-7; TRBD2 aligns across 10 bases. CDR3 size: 19 residues. Per germline, CDR1 SEHNR and CDR2 FQNEAQ (reference sequence). Trimming cost V 1 base and J 2 bases; bases outside gene matches: 14. CDR3 DNA sequence: TGTGCCAGCAGCTTAGTAGGGGGGCCTAGCGGGAGCAGAACCTACGAGCAGTACTTC. It translates to CASSLVGGPSGSRTYEQYF.

The V and J genes are TRBV27 and TRBJ2-2, with D hard to call. The CDR3 is 15 residues long. The V and J ends lost 2 bases and 2 bases respectively, with 9 bases between them. Germline V gene sequence: CDR1 MNHEY, CDR2 SMNVEV (reference sequence). In DNA form, the CDR3 reads TGTGCCAGCAGTTTAGGTCAGCCTAACACCGGGGAGCTGTTTTTT. It specifies CASSLGQPNTGELFF.

This clonotype was observed a handful of times. The J gene is TRBJ2-1, the V gene TRBV28; 7 bases are a match to TRBD1. V was clipped by 6 bases and J by 13 bases; unmatched bases: 12. The CDR3 spans 13 residues. Per the germline V gene, CDR1 is MDHEN and CDR2 is SYDVKM. CDR3 sequence: CASSLFLQGRQFF. In nucleotides, the CDR3 is TGTGCCAGCAGCCTCTTCTTACAGGGGCGACAGTTCTTC.

A few counts support this clonotype. V gene TRBV20-1 combines with J gene TRBJ2-3; tentative D call: TRBD1 (6 bases). CDR1 DFQATT and CDR2 SNEGSKA come from the germline V gene (reference sequence). The CDR3 covers 14 residues. V dropped 2 bases and J dropped 0 bases, with 9 bases sitting between them. In nucleotides, the CDR3 is TGCAGTGCTAGAAGGGGGAGTAGCACAGATACGCAGTATTTT. Translated: CSARRGSSTDTQYF.

The chain combines TRBV5-1 with TRBJ1-6; D gene ambiguous. The CDR3 loop spans 14 amino acids. CDR1 SGHRS and CDR2 YFSETQ come from the germline V gene. Deletions cut 0 bases from V and 10 bases from J, with 11 bases between. In DNA, the CDR3 is TGCGCCAGCAGCTTGGACGGCACGGGGTCACCCCTCCACTTT. Translated, it gives CASSLDGTGSPLHF.

This sequence joins TRBV7-2 and TRBJ1-5; 8 bases agree with TRBD1. Looked up from germline, CDR1 is SGHTA and CDR2 is FQGNSA. There are 15 residues in the CDR3. The ends lost 7 bases at V and 0 bases at J; junction bases unmatched: 5. CDR3 sequence (DNA): TGTGCCAGCACCCAGGGGGCCCATAGCAATCAGCCCCAGCATTTT. It codes for CASTQGAHSNQPQHF.

This clonotype was seen ten or more times. The chain uses TRBV28 and TRBJ2-5; 9 bases are shared with TRBD1. The CDR3 has 16 amino acids. Unmatched junction bases numbered 8, after V lost 1 base and J lost 5 bases. Germline CDR1 is MDHEN and CDR2 is SYDVKM. The CDR3 loop reads CASSLFGTGKGETQYF. The CDR3 bases are TGTGCCAGCAGTTTATTTGGGACAGGGAAAGGGGAGACCCAGTACTTC.

The chain links TRBV6-2 or TRBV6-3 to TRBJ2-5; 12 bases match TRBD2. CDR1 and CDR2 (germline): MNHEY, SVGEGT. V dropped 8 bases and J dropped 3; count of bases not matched to a gene: 7. The CDR3 has 15 residues. In nucleotides, the CDR3 is TGTGCCAGCGGTCCTAGCGGGAGGGTCGAAGAGACCCAGTACTTC. Translating it yields CASGPSGRVEETQYF.

CDR3 coding DNA: TGCAGTGCCTCGCAGGGACAAGATACGCAGTATTTT. As protein: CSASQGQDTQYF. This chain joins TRBV20-1 and TRBJ2-3; tentative D call: TRBD1 (6 bases). CDR3 length: 12 residues. The germline V and J ends were trimmed by 6 bases and 5 bases, with 12 bases remaining between them. From germline, CDR1 is DFQATT and CDR2 SNEGSKA (reference sequence).

V is TRBV7-2 and J is TRBJ1-2; D gene unclear. This CDR3 contains 15 residues. Germline CDR1 SGHTA, CDR2 FQGNSA. V was shortened by 3 bases and J by 0 bases, with 11 bases between the two germline ends. In DNA, the CDR3 is TGTGCCAGCAGCTTTGGACCGTCGACTAACTATGGCTACACCTTC. It encodes CASSFGPSTNYGYTF.

As for this clonotype: One end of the junction varies from germline; a read error may be responsible. V usage is TRBV7-2 and J usage is TRBJ1-6, with 8 bases matching TRBD1. This CDR3 is built from 16 residues. Germline V gives CDR1 SGHTA, CDR2 FQGNSA. The CDR3 sequence is CASSIGQGSYNSPPHF. CDR3 bases: TGTGCCAGCAGCATCGGACAGGGCTCCTATAATTCACCCCCCCACTTT. Combining the CDR3 with reference TRBV7-2 and TRBJ1-6 gives the whole variable domain GAGVSQSPSNKVTEKGKDVELRCDPISGHTALYWYRQSLGQGLEFLIYFQGNSAPDKSGLPSDRFSAERTGGSVSTLTIQRTQQEDSAVYLCASSIGQGSYNSPPHFGNGTRLTVT.

As DNA, the CDR3 is TGTGCCAGCTCACCGATGGGAGAGACCCAGTACTTC. It translates to CASSPMGETQYF. The rearrangement joins TRBV18 to TRBJ2-5; D remains ambiguous. The CDR3 covers 12 residues. CDR1 and CDR2 (germline): KGHSH, LQKENI. V shed 3 bases and J shed 4 bases, with 6 bases lying between them.

V and J are TRBV25-1 and TRBJ1-4; D not certain. Germline values: CDR1 MGHDK, CDR2 SYGVNS. With 8 bases removed from V and 5 bases from J, the gap between germline ends came to 15 bases. There are 14 residues in the CDR3. The CDR3 DNA is TGTGCCAGCCGAGAATCCGGGAAAAATGAAAAACTGTTTTTT. The encoded protein is CASRESGKNEKLFF.

This clonotype was seen only a few times. The chain combines TRBV28 with TRBJ1-2, with no clear D. This CDR3 spans 14 amino acids. With 4 bases removed from V and 4 bases from J, the gap between germline ends came to 13 bases. In germline, CDR1 is MDHEN, CDR2 SYDVKM. The chain's CDR3 is CASSSRGRGYGYTF. The DNA for the CDR3 is TGTGCCAGCAGTTCTCGGGGTCGTGGCTATGGCTACACCTTC.

This clonotype was detected a few times. The J gene is TRBJ2-1, the V gene TRBV29-1; 8 nucleotides match TRBD2. This CDR3 comprises 16 residues. V shed 0 bases, J shed 6 bases, and the junction held 10 bases outside the gene matches. Germline lookup yields CDR1 SQVTM and CDR2 ANQGSEA. The CDR3 loop is CSVEDSREGRINEQFF. The CDR3 coding sequence is TGCAGCGTTGAAGATAGTCGGGAGGGCCGTATCAATGAGCAGTTCTTC.

The chain employs TRBV4-1 and TRBJ2-2; D is tentatively TRBD1 or TRBD2 (5 bases each). V lost 5 bases and J lost 4, with 17 bases in between. Per germline, CDR1 MGHRA and CDR2 YSYEKL. The CDR3 is 16 residues long. CDR3 in DNA: TGCGCCAGCAGCAAAGGGACGCCCCGGGTCACCGGGGAGCTGTTTTTT. Amino acids: CASSKGTPRVTGELFF.

This chain connects TRBV7-2 to TRBJ2-7; 10 bases are shared with TRBD2. The CDR3 is 15 residues long. Germline CDR1 reads SGHTA; CDR2 reads FQGNSA. V dropped 6 bases and J dropped 0; count of bases not matched to a gene: 5. In DNA, the CDR3 is TGTGCCAGCAGAAAAACTAGCGGGAACTCCTACGAGCAGTACTTC. It translates to CASRKTSGNSYEQYF.

Written as DNA, the CDR3 is TGTGCCAGCAGCCAAGATTCGGCAGATAATTCACCCCTCCACTTT. Its translation: CASSQDSADNSPLHF. This chain links TRBV4-2 with TRBJ1-6; no reliable D call. There are 15 residues in the CDR3. Germline V gene data show CDR1 as LGHNA and CDR2 as YNFKEQ. The V and J ends lost 0 bases and 5 bases respectively, with 8 bases between them.

This clonotype was counted a single time. A clone one base away is much larger, so this may be a read error. The chain recombines TRBV29-1 with TRBJ2-5, with D maybe TRBD1 (5 bases). From germline, CDR1 is SQVTM and CDR2 ANQGSEA. This CDR3 comprises 13 residues. The CDR3: CSSGPGVGETQSF. DNA for the CDR3: TGCAGCTCAGGGCCAGGAGTTGGAGAGACCCAGTCCTTC.